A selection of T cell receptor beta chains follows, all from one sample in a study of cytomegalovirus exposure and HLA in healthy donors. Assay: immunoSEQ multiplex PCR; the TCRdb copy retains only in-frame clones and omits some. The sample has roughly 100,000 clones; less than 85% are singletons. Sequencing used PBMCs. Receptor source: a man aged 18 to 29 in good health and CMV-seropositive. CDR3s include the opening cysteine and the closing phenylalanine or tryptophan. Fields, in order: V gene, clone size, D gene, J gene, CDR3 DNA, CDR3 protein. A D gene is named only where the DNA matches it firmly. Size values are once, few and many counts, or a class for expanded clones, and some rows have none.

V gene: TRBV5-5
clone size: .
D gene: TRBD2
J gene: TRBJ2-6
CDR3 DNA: TGTGCCAGCAGCTGGAGGACTAGCGGGTTCTCTGGGGCCAACGTCCTGACTTTC
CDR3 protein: CASSWRTSGFSGANVLTF

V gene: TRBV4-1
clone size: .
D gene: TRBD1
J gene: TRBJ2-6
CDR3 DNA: TGCGCCAGCAGCCAAGTTGGACAGGGCTCATCTGGGGCCAACGTCCTGACTTTC
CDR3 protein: CASSQVGQGSSGANVLTF

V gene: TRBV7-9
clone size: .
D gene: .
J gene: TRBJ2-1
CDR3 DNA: TGTGCCAGCAGCTTAGTCCCCATTAGGGGCAATGAGCAGTTCTTC
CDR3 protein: CASSLVPIRGNEQFF

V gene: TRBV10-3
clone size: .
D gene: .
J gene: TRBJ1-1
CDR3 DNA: TGTGCCATCGGCCTCAGGGAGAACACTGAAGCTTTCTTT
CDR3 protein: CAIGLRENTEAFF

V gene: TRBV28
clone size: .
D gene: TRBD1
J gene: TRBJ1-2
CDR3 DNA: TGTGCCAGCAGTTTACCCCACAGGGGGCGTGATGGCTACACCTTC
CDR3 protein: CASSLPHRGRDGYTF

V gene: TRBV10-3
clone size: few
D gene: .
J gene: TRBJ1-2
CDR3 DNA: TGTGCCATCAGTGACAGGGTAGTAGATGGCTACACCTTC
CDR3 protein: CAISDRVVDGYTF

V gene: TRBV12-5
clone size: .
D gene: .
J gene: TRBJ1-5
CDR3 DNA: TGTGCTAGTGCCCCCTCGTACGGGCAGCCCCAGCATTTT
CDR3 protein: CASAPSYGQPQHF

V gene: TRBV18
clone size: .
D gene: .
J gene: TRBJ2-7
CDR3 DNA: TGTGCCAGCTCACCGGGACACTCCTACGAGCAGTACTTC
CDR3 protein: CASSPGHSYEQYF

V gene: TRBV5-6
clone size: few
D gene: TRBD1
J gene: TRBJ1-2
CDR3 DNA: TGTGCCAGCAGCGGCCCGGGACAGGCAAGCTATGGCTACACCTTC
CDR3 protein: CASSGPGQASYGYTF

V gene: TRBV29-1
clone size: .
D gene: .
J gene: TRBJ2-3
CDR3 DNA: TGCAGCGTTGAAGGCGGACTGCCTAGCACAGATACGCAGTATTTT
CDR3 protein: CSVEGGLPSTDTQYF

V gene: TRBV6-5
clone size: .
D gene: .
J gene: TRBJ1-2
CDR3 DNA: TGTGCCAGCAGGACGGGAGCTAACTATGGCTACACCTTC
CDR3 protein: CASRTGANYGYTF

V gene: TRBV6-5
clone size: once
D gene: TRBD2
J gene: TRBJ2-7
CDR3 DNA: TGTGCCAGCAGCTTAGCGGGAGGAGGCTACGAGCAGTACTTC
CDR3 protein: CASSLAGGGYEQYF

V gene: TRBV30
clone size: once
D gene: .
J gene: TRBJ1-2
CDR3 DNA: TGTGCCTGGAGTGTAATAGGACAAACCTATGGCTACACCTTC
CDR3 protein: CAWSVIGQTYGYTF

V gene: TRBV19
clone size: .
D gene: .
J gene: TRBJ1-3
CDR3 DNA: TGTGCCAGTAGCCCGTCCGGGTCTGGAAACACCATATATTTT
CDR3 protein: CASSPSGSGNTIYF

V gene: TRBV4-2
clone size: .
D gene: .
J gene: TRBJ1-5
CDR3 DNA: TGTGCCAGCAGCCAAGATTGGGGAGCATATAGCAATCAGCCCCAGCATTTT
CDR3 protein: CASSQDWGAYSNQPQHF

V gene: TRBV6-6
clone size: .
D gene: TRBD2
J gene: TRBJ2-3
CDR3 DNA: TGTGCCAGCAGTTACCTAACTAGCGGGAGCTCAGATACGCAGTATTTT
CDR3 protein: CASSYLTSGSSDTQYF

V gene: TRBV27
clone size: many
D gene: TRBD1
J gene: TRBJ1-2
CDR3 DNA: TGTGCCAGCAGTTTGACAGGGAACTATGGCTACACCTTC
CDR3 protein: CASSLTGNYGYTF

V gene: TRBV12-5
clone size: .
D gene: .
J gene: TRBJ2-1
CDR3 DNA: TGTGCTAGTGGTTTTGGTGCTAGCCAAATCCCTCTTTCGAGTGACTACAATGAGCAGTTCTTC
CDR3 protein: CASGFGASQIPLSSDYNEQFF

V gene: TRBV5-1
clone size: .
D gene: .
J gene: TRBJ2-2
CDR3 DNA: TGCGCCAGCAGCTTGCCCGGGGATGCGAACACCGGGGAGCTGTTTTTT
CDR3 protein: CASSLPGDANTGELFF

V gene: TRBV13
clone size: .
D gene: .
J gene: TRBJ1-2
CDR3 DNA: TGTGCCAGCAGGTCAAAGGGGCGGATCTATGGCTACACCTTC
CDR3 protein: CASRSKGRIYGYTF

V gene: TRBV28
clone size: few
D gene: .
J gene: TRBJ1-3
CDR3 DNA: TGTGCCAGCAGTTCCGGCGGGGGGGCGGCTGGAAACACCATATATTTT
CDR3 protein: CASSSGGGAAGNTIYF

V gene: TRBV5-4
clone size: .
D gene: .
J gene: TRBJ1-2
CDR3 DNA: TGTGCCAGCAGGGGCGGGGGGTGGGACTATGGCTACACCTTC
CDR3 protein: CASRGGGWDYGYTF

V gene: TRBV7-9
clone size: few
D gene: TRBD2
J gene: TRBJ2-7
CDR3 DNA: TGTGCCAGCAGCTTTTGGACTAGCGGGCCCTCCTCCTACGAGCAGTACTTC
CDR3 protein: CASSFWTSGPSSYEQYF

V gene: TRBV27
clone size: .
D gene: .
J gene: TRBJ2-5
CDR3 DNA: TGTGCCAGCAGCCCCAGGGGCTTGGAGACCCAGTACTTC
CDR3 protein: CASSPRGLETQYF

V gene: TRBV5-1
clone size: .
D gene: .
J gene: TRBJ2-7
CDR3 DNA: TGCGCCAGCAGCCTTCGACAGTATGGGTACGAGCAGTACTTC
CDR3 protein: CASSLRQYGYEQYF

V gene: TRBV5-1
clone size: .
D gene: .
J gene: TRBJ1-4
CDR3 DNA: TGCGCCAGCAGCTTTAGTTCAACTAATGAAAAACTGTTTTTT
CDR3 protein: CASSFSSTNEKLFF

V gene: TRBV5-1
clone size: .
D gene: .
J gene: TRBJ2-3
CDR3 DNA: TGCGCCAGCAGCCCGACTAGTCCCGCAGATACGCAGTATTTT
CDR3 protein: CASSPTSPADTQYF

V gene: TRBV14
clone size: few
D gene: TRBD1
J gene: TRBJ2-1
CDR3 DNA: TGTGCCAGCAGCCAAGATCCGGGCAGGGGGCAGAATGAGCAGTTCTTC
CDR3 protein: CASSQDPGRGQNEQFF

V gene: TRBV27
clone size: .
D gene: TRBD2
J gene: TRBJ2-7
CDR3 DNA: TGTGCCAGCAGGAGACTAGCCTCCTACGAGCAGTACTTC
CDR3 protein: CASRRLASYEQYF

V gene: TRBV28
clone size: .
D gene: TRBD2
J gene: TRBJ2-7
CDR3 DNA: TGTGCCAGCAGTTTCCTAGAGGGGGGGGGACTAGCGGCCTACGAGCAGTACTTC
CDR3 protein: CASSFLEGGGLAAYEQYF

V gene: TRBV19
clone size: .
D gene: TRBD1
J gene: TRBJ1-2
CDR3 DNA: TGTGCCAGTAGTGCCACCCTACAGGGGTACTATGGCTACACCTTC
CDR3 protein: CASSATLQGYYGYTF

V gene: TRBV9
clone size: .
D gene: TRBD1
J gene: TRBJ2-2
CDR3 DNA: TGTGCCAGCAGCGTGACAGGGGGCTCGACCGGGGAGCTGTTTTTT
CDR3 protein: CASSVTGGSTGELFF

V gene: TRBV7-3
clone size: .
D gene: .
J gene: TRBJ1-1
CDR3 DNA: TGTGCCAGCAGCTTCGGAGGGGACACTGAAGCTTTCTTT
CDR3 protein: CASSFGGDTEAFF

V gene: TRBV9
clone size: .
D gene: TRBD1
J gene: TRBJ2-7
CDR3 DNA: TGTGCCAGCAGCGCCGGGACAGGGTTGGGCTACGAGCAGTACTTC
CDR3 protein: CASSAGTGLGYEQYF

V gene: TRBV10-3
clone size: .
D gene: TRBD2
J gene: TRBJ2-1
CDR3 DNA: TGTGCCATCATGAGTTCTGAGTGGGTCCCCGCGACTAGCGGGAGCAATGAGCAGTTCTTC
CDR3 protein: CAIMSSEWVPATSGSNEQFF

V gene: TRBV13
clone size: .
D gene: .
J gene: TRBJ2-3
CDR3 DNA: TGTGCCAGCAGCTTAGGCCTGTCCCGCCAGGGAGGAGATACGCAGTATTTT
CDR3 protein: CASSLGLSRQGGDTQYF

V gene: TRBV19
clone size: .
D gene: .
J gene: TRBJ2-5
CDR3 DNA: TGTGCCAGTAGTCGCGACAGGATAGAGGAGACCCAGTACTTC
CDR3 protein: CASSRDRIEETQYF

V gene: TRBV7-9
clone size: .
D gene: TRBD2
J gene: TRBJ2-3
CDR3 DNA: TGTGCCAGCAGTTTCATAGCGGGCCTCACAGATACGCAGTATTTT
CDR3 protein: CASSFIAGLTDTQYF

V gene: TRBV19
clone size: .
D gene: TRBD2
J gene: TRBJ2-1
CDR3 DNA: TGTGCCAGTAGTATCCGTAGCGGGAGAAGCTCCTACAATGAGCAGTTCTTC
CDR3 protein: CASSIRSGRSSYNEQFF

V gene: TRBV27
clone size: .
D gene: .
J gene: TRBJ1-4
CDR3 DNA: TGTGCCAGCAGTTCCCTGGGGGGGCAGGGACGAAAAACTGTTTTT
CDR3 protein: CASSSLGGQGRKTVF

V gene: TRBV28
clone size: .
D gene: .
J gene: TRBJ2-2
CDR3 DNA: TGTGCCAGCAGTCAGCAAACTCAGGGGACCGGGGAGCTGTTTTTT
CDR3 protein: CASSQQTQGTGELFF

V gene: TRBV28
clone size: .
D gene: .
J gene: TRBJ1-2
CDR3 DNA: TGTGCCAGCCGTTTGGGCCCACAGGGCGGTACTGGCTACACCTTC
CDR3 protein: CASRLGPQGGTGYTF

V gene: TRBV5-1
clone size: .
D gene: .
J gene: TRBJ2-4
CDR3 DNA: TGCGCCAGCAGGCCTCCCGAGGGCAACATTCAGTACTTC
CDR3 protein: CASRPPEGNIQYF

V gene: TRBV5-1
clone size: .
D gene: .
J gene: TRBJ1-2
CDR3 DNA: TGCGCCAGCAGCTTGGGACAGTCAATCCTAGACTATGGCTACACCTTC
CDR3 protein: CASSLGQSILDYGYTF

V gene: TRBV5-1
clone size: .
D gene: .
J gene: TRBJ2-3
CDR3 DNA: TGCGCCAGCACTCAGGGGAATACGCAGTATTTT
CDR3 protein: CASTQGNTQYF

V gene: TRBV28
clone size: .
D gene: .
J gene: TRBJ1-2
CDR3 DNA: TGTGCCAGCAGTTCTTGGCACAGGGCGGCTTATGGCTACACCTTC
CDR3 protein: CASSSWHRAAYGYTF

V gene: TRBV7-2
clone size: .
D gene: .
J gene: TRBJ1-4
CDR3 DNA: TGTGCCAGCAGCTTAGTACCGGGGGGCGTTGGTGAAAAACTGTTTTTT
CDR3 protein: CASSLVPGGVGEKLFF

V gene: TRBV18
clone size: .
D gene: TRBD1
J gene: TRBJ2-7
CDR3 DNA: TGTGCCAGCTCACCAGGGACAGGGAGCTACGAGCAGTACTTC
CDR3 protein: CASSPGTGSYEQYF

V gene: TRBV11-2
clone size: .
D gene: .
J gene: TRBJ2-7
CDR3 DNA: TGTGCCAGCAGTCAAGGACTGGAGATGTTTTCCGAGCAGTACTTC
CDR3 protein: CASSQGLEMFSEQYF

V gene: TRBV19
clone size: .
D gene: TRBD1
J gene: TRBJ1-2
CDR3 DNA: TGTGCCAGTAGTATTAGAAACAGGGGGCTCTTTTACTATGGCTACACCTTC
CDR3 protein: CASSIRNRGLFYYGYTF

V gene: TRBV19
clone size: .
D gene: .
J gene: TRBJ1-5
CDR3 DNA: TGTGCCAGTAGAAGGGGTAGCAATCAGCCCCAGCATTTT
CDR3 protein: CASRRGSNQPQHF

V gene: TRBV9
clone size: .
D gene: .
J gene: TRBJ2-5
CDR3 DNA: TGTGCCAGCAGCACCGGGACTTACCAAGAGACCCAGTACTTC
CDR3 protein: CASSTGTYQETQYF